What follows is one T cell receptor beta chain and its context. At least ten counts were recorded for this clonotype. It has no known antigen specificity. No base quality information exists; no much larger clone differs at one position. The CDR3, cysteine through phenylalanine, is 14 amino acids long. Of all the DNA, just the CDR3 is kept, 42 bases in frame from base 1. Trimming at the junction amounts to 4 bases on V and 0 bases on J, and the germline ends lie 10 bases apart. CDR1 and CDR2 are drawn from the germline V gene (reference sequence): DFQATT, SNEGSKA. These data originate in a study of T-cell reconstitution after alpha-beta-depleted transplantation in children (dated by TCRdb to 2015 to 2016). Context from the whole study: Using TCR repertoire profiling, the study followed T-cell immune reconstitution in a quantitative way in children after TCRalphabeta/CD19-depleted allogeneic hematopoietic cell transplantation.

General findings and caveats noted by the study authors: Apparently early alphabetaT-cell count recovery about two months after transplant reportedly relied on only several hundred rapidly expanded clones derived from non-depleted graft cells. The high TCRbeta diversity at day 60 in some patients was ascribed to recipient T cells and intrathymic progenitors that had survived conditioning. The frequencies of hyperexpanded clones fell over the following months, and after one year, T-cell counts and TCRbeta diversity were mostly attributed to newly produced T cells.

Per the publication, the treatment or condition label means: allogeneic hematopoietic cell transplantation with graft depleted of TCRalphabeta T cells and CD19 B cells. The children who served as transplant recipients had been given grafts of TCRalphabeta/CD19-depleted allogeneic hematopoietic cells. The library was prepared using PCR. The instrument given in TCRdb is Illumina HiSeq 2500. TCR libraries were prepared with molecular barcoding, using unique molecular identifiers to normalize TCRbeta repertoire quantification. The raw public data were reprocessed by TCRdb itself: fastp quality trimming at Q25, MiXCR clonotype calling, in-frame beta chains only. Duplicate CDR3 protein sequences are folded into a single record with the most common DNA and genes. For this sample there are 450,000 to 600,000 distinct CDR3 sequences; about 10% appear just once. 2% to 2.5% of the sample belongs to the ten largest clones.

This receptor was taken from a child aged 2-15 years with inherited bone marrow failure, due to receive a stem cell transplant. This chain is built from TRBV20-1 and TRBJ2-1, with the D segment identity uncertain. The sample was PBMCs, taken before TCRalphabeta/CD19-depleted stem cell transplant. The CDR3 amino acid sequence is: CSATVLSSYNEQFF. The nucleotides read TGCAGTGCTACGGTCCTTAGCTCCTACAATGAGCAGTTCTTC.